The source of this T cell receptor beta chain is a study of tumor-infiltrating lymphocytes in primary liver carcinoma. The overall study: Spanning 4.2 to 10 cm, the tumors were T1-T3 N0M0. Sequencing of the samples generated roughly 3.5 to 7.5 million productive TCRbeta reads, with similar yields across tissue types.

RNA and DNA were co-extracted from roughly 20-30 mg of unsorted bulk tissue. Reverse transcription of about 500 ng total RNA with a constant-region primer produced TCR beta cDNA. Slightly modified ARM-PCR served as the procedure for the TCR beta libraries. These libraries came from three rounds of nested multiplex PCR. TRBV1-TRBV30 forward primers paired with a C-beta reverse primer drove the first two PCR rounds, 10 cycles each. One entry per CDR3 protein results from TCRdb running MiXCR on the multiplex PCR reads. The table includes fewer than 85,000 distinct CDR3 sequences, roughly two thirds detected once. The germline V gene has CDR1 SGHNT and CDR2 YYREEE (reference sequence). There are 13 residues in the CDR3. General study points: Compared with blood, tumor repertoires held significantly more in their top 250 clones. It was tumor-adjacent and tumor-blood pairs that overlapped less than tumor region pairs did.

Note on this clonotype: Antigen specificity is unknown. Mismatch with germline at one junction end may stem from a read error.

The sequence was obtained from a man aged 40-49 years with primary liver carcinoma and hepatitis B virus infection. The sample was tumor-adjacent normal liver tissue. This rearrangement joins TRBV5-4 to TRBJ1-1, with D possibly being TRBD1 (5 bases). The DNA of the CDR3 is TGTGCCAGCAGCTTGGGACAGAACGCTGAAACTTTCTTT. It translates to CASSLGQNAETFF.